The 26 T cell receptor beta chains presented below share a single source sample, sequenced in a study of TIL therapy for anti-PD-1-resistant metastatic lung cancer. Noted time point: pre-treatment sample, taken before nivolumab and TIL therapy. The libraries were made with immunoSEQ v3. Assay used: immunoSEQ multiplex PCR; TCRdb lists only in-frame clones, some missing. Among tens of thousands of clones listed, roughly 84% were seen once. The starting material was blood, obtained at baseline. These TCRs come from a person between 25 and 79 years old with non-small cell lung cancer.

This chain joins TRBV19 and TRBJ1-5; D perhaps matches TRBD1 (6 bases). The germline gives CDR1 LNHDA, CDR2 SQIVND (reference sequence). The CDR3 contains 15 residues. V was cut by 6 bases and J by 0 bases, with 12 bases left in between. This chain's CDR3 is CASREQGNSNQPQHF. The CDR3, as DNA: TGTGCCAGTAGGGAACAGGGAAATAGCAATCAGCCCCAGCATTTT.

This chain connects TRBV11-2 to TRBJ2-7; no firm D call. Germline V gene data show CDR1 as SGHAT and CDR2 as FQNNGV. V was cut by 3 bases and J by 5 bases, with 14 bases left in between. This CDR3 is built from 14 residues. The CDR3 DNA is TGTGCCAGCAGCTTGGTTCAAGGTTTCGACGAGCAGTACTTC. Its translation: CASSLVQGFDEQYF.

This chain connects TRBV6-5 to TRBJ2-7; D could derive from TRBD1 or TRBD2 (5 bases each). The CDR3 runs 13 residues. V lost 6 bases, J lost 4 bases, and 13 bases lay in between. Germline CDR1 is MNHEY and CDR2 is SVGAGI. CDR3 DNA sequence: TGTGCCAGCAGCCTGGGACCCTGGTACGAGCAGTACTTC. Its translation is CASSLGPWYEQYF.

This sequence joins TRBV5-1 and TRBJ2-3; 10 bases map to TRBD2. From germline, CDR1 is SGHRS and CDR2 YFSETQ. CDR3 size: 17 residues. V shed 0 bases, J shed 1 base, and the junction held 5 bases outside the gene matches. The CDR3 nucleotides read TGCGCCAGCAGCTTGGGGTCTAGCGGGGGAGGCACAGATACGCAGTATTTT. Its protein is CASSLGSSGGGTDTQYF.

CDR3 sequence (DNA): TGTGCCAGCAGCCAAGATGTCTATGCGCAGGGAGGGAACTATGGCTACACCTTC. Translating gives CASSQDVYAQGGNYGYTF. The chain links TRBV4-2 to TRBJ1-2; D might be TRBD1 (5 bases). Trimming took 0 bases from V and 2 from J, leaving 19 bases between them. CDR1 is LGHNA and CDR2 is YNFKEQ in the germline V gene. This CDR3 contains 18 residues.

The CDR3 coding sequence is TGTGCCAGCTCACAGATACCAGTGGGCAGCAATCAGCCCCAGCATTTT. It specifies CASSQIPVGSNQPQHF. The chain links TRBV18 to TRBJ1-5; D remains unclear. The V and J ends lost 4 bases and 1 base respectively, with 14 bases between them. CDR3 length: 16 amino acids. Germline V CDR1 and CDR2: KGHSH, LQKENI.

The chain joins TRBV6-5 to TRBJ1-2, with D maybe TRBD1 (5 bases). This CDR3 contains 13 residues. Per the germline V gene, CDR1 is MNHEY and CDR2 is SVGAGI. V lost 0 bases, J lost 10 bases, and 12 bases lay in between. In DNA, the CDR3 is TGTGCCAGCAGTTACTCTCCGTGGGGGAACTACACCTTC. This encodes CASSYSPWGNYTF.

V and J are TRBV7-6 and TRBJ2-7, with D perhaps TRBD2 (5 bases). CDR3 length: 14 amino acids. Trimming left V 5 bases short and J 3 bases short, with 14 bases between. From germline, CDR1 is SGHVS and CDR2 FNYEAQ. The CDR3 spells CASSPLDGNYEQYF. The CDR3, as DNA: TGTGCCAGCAGCCCCTTGGACGGGAACTACGAGCAGTACTTC.

The chain combines TRBV4-2 with TRBJ1-5; D remains unclear. Per germline, CDR1 LGHNA and CDR2 YNFKEQ. Between the trimmed V and J ends, which lost 0 bases and 6 bases, there was a span of 6 bases. The CDR3 contains 13 residues. CDR3 DNA: TGTGCCAGCAGCCAAGAGAGTGGTCAGCCCCAGCATTTT. This sequence encodes CASSQESGQPQHF.

CDR3 sequence (DNA): TGTGCCACCCAGGATCGGGAGACCCAGTACTTC. It codes for CATQDRETQYF. The genes are TRBV19 and TRBJ2-5; D gene unclear. This CDR3 is built from 11 residues. Germline-derived CDR1 and CDR2 are LNHDA and SQIVND (reference sequence). V dropped 10 bases and J dropped 5 bases, with 11 bases sitting between them.

The V gene is TRBV11-1, the J gene TRBJ1-1, with D uncertain. The CDR3 totals 13 residues. In germline, CDR1 is SGHAT, CDR2 FQDESV (reference sequence). V lost 1 base and J lost 1, with 4 bases in between. The CDR3 sequence is CASSLVRNTEAFF. CDR3 DNA sequence: TGTGCCAGCAGCTTAGTACGGAACACTGAAGCTTTCTTT.

This sequence joins TRBV28 and TRBJ2-7; D perhaps matches TRBD2 (6 bases). The length of the CDR3 is 14 residues. Germline-derived CDR1 and CDR2 are MDHEN and SYDVKM. Between the trimmed V and J ends, which lost 5 bases and 4 bases, there was a span of 15 bases. The CDR3 bases are TGTGCCAGCAGTATTGATAGCGGTACGTACGAGCAGTACTTC. It translates to CASSIDSGTYEQYF.

The chain recombines TRBV24-1 with TRBJ2-1, with D perhaps matching TRBD1 or TRBD2 (6 bases each). Germline assignment: CDR1 KGHDR and CDR2 SFDVKD. Trimming left V 5 bases short and J 5 bases short, with 15 bases between. The CDR3 length is 15 residues. For the CDR3, the DNA is TGTGCCACCAGTGGCTCCGGAGGGGGGAACAATGAGCAGTTCTTC. Amino acid sequence: CATSGSGGGNNEQFF.

J is TRBJ2-7 and V is TRBV24-1, with 7 bases aligning to TRBD2. Germline V gene lookup returns CDR1 KGHDR and CDR2 SFDVKD. With V trimmed by 3 bases and J by 5 bases, 3 bases remained unmatched. This CDR3 contains 13 residues. CDR3 nucleotides: TGTGCCACCAGTGATGGACTAGTTAACGAGCAGTACTTC. It is translated as CATSDGLVNEQYF.

The gene calls are TRBV18 and TRBJ1-3; tentative D call: TRBD1 (6 bases). The CDR3 is 16 amino acids. Germline V gene sequence: CDR1 KGHSH, CDR2 LQKENI. Trimming took off 5 bases at V and 0 bases at J, with 14 bases between the two ends. The CDR3 loop is CASSTQGEVSGNTIYF. DNA for the CDR3: TGTGCCAGCTCAACACAGGGCGAAGTCTCTGGAAACACCATATATTTT.

This chain connects TRBV15 to TRBJ1-2, with D maybe TRBD1 (5 bases). Germline V gene data show CDR1 as LNHNV and CDR2 as YYDKDF (reference sequence). The CDR3 spans 14 residues. Trimming took 1 base from V and 8 from J, leaving 14 bases between them. The CDR3 DNA is TGTGCCACCAGCAGAGGGGACGGCCTTGACGGCTACACCTTC. Protein product: CATSRGDGLDGYTF.

V usage is TRBV9 and J usage is TRBJ1-2; D unresolved. CDR1 and CDR2 from the germline V gene are SGDLS and YYNGEE. The CDR3 is made up of 15 amino acids. V was shortened by 0 bases and J by 4 bases, with 13 bases between the two germline ends. CDR3 DNA sequence: TGTGCCAGCAGCGTAGGAACCGTCTCCTCCTATGGCTACACCTTC. Its protein product is CASSVGTVSSYGYTF. Full variable domain (outside the CDR3, taken from reference TRBV9 and TRBJ1-2): DSGVTQTPKHLITATGQRVTLRCSPRSGDLSVYWYQQSLDQGLQFLIQYYNGEERAKGNILERFSAQQFPDLHSELNLSSLELGDSALYFCASSVGTVSSYGYTFGSGTRLTVV.

In its sample, this clone was seen once. The gene calls are TRBV28 and TRBJ1-5, with D maybe TRBD1 (5 bases). Looked up from germline, CDR1 is MDHEN and CDR2 is SYDVKM. CDR3 length: 16 residues. V lost 4 bases and J 1 base, leaving 14 bases between the germline ends. CDR3 coding DNA: TGTGCCAGCAGTTCCGGGACCCGGGTCAGCAATCAGCCCCAGCATTTT. This encodes CASSSGTRVSNQPQHF. The complete variable domain, with remaining parts taken from reference TRBV28 and TRBJ1-5, reads DVKVTQSSRYLVKRTGEKVFLECVQDMDHENMFWYRQDPGLGLRLIYFSYDVKMKEKGDIPEGYSVSREKKERFSLILESASTNQTSMYLCASSSGTRVSNQPQHFGDGTRLSIL.

This clone has just a few counts. V is TRBV5-5 and J is TRBJ1-1, with no clear D. This CDR3 is 13 amino acids long. Per the germline V gene, CDR1 is SGHKS and CDR2 is YYEKEE (reference sequence). The germline V and J ends were trimmed by 5 bases and 1 base, with 9 bases remaining between them. The CDR3 is CASRSDGNTEAFF. The CDR3, as DNA: TGTGCCAGCAGATCGGACGGGAACACTGAAGCTTTCTTT.

The rearrangement joins TRBV6-5 to TRBJ2-2; TRBD2 matches at 9 bases. V was pared by 7 bases and J by 6 bases, with 9 bases of the junction left unmatched. This CDR3 region has 15 residues. Germline lookup yields CDR1 MNHEY and CDR2 SVGAGI. The CDR3 region has the DNA TGTGCCAGCATAGATGTAGTAGCGGGGGCCGGGGAGCTGTTTTTT. Encoded protein: CASIDVVAGAGELFF.

The rearrangement uses TRBV6-6 and TRBJ1-1; no clear D gene. V lost 11 bases to trimming and J lost 5 bases, with 12 bases between them. CDR1 and CDR2 from the germline V gene are MNHNY and SVGAGI (reference sequence). The CDR3 is 11 amino acids. In DNA, the CDR3 is TGTGCCGCCATGGCCGGGACTGAAGCTTTCTTT. It specifies CAAMAGTEAFF.

The genes are TRBV2 and TRBJ2-2; D is perhaps TRBD1 (6 bases). The CDR3 sequence is 15 residues long. The germline V gene has CDR1 SNHLY and CDR2 FYNNEI. Deletions cut 6 bases from V and 3 bases from J, with 14 bases between. The CDR3 here is CASSLVEGDTGELFF. The CDR3 DNA reads TGTGCCAGCAGCCTCGTTGAGGGGGACACCGGGGAGCTGTTTTTT.

The V gene is TRBV2, the J gene TRBJ1-5, with a possible D match to TRBD1 (5 bases). The V gene lost 4 bases and the J gene lost 5 bases, with 24 bases spanning the gap. Germline assignment: CDR1 SNHLY and CDR2 FYNNEI. The CDR3 is 18 amino acids. The CDR3 DNA reads as TGTGCCAGCAGTGCTTTCCCGGTGGAGACGGGGGGGGATCAGCCCCAGCATTTT. Its translation: CASSAFPVETGGDQPQHF.

Only a few counts were recorded for this clone. The V call is TRBV4-2, the J call TRBJ2-7, with 7 bases matching TRBD2. V lost 7 bases to trimming and J lost 4 bases; unmatched junction nucleotides: 1. The CDR3 is 11 amino acids. Germline assignment: CDR1 LGHNA and CDR2 YNFKEQ. The CDR3 DNA is TGTGCCAGCACGGGAGGTTACGAGCAGTACTTC. Translation gives CASTGGYEQYF.

The chain has TRBV3-1 (or the pseudogene TRBV3-2) and TRBJ2-7; TRBD1 matches at 7 bases. Germline CDR1 is LGHDT and CDR2 is YNNKEL (reference sequence). There are 15 residues in the CDR3. J gave up 7 bases and V 1 base, and 10 bases lay outside the gene matches. The CDR3 nucleotides are TGTGCCAGCAGCCAAGTCATGACAGGGTTTTTTGAGCAGTACTTC. It specifies CASSQVMTGFFEQYF.

V gene TRBV7-3 combines with J gene TRBJ2-2; TRBD1 aligns across 7 bases. Germline lookup yields CDR1 SGHTA and CDR2 FQGTGA. This CDR3 is built from 16 residues. Trimming took 0 bases from V and 4 from J; bases not matched to a gene: 5. CDR3 sequence reads: CASSLTGGLLTGELFF. CDR3 sequence (DNA): TGTGCCAGCAGCTTAACAGGGGGCTTACTCACCGGGGAGCTGTTTTTT.